The rows below give T cell receptor beta chains drawn from one sample of a study of PD-L1 blockade in urothelial cancer. Sequencing was performed with immunoSEQ multiplex PCR; in TCRdb, only in-frame clones are kept and a portion is missing. The table lists around 43,000 clones, over 75% of them singletons. Material: PBMCs, obtained around atezolizumab (anti-PD-L1) treatment. All receptors derive from a donor over 35 with urothelial cancer. CDR3s include the opening cysteine and the closing phenylalanine or tryptophan. The D gene is left open where the match is weak. Only some rows state a clone size, as once, few, many or a class for expanded clones.

. | TRBD1 | TRBJ1-1 | TRBV19 | TGTGCCAGTAGTCCACAGGGGTCTGAAGCTTTCTTT | CASSPQGSEAFF
once | . | TRBJ2-1 | TRBV18 | TGTGCCAGCTCCCCCCCGTCGCTTAGCTCCTACAATGAGCAGTTCTTC | CASSPPSLSSYNEQFF
. | . | TRBJ2-1 | TRBV7-2 | TGTGCCAGCAGCTTAGCGGTGCGCGGCAATGAGCAGTTCTTC | CASSLAVRGNEQFF
. | TRBD1 | TRBJ2-7 | TRBV5-4 | TGTGCCAGCAGCTGGGCACCGGGACAGGGGAACGACGAGCAGTACTTC | CASSWAPGQGNDEQYF
. | TRBD1 | TRBJ1-2 | TRBV7-8 | TGTGCCAGCAGCTTAGGGGACAGGCTAGCTAACTATGGCTACACCTTC | CASSLGDRLANYGYTF
. | TRBD2 | TRBJ2-3 | TRBV9 | TGTGCCAGCAGCGTAGTAGCGGGAATGCCGCAGTATTTT | CASSVVAGMPQYF
. | TRBD1 | TRBJ1-4 | TRBV18 | TGTGCCAGCTCACCTTCCCGGGACAGGAATGAAAAACTGTTTTTT | CASSPSRDRNEKLFF
. | . | TRBJ2-7 | TRBV7-2 | TGTGCCAGCAGTGTGCGTTACGAGCAGTACTTC | CASSVRYEQYF
. | . | TRBJ2-3 | TRBV7-9 | TGTGCCAGCAGCTCCCACCCTAGACTAGACGCTAGCACAGATACGCAGTATTTT | CASSSHPRLDASTDTQYF
. | . | TRBJ1-1 | TRBV28 | TGTGCCAGCAGTTTAGGGGGGGCTGGCACTGAAGCTTTCTTT | CASSLGGAGTEAFF
. | TRBD1 | TRBJ2-4 | TRBV10-3 | TGTGCCATCAGTGCAGGACAGGGGGGGGACATTCAGTACTTC | CAISAGQGGDIQYF
few | TRBD1 | TRBJ1-2 | TRBV2 | TGTGCCAGCAGTCGGACAGGGGATAACTATGGCTACACCTTC | CASSRTGDNYGYTF
. | TRBD2 | TRBJ2-3 | TRBV7-2 | TGTGCCAGCAGCTCCGGGGGCGGGAGGCCAGATACGCAGTATTTT | CASSSGGGRPDTQYF
. | TRBD1 | TRBJ2-7 | TRBV15 | TGTGCCACCAGCAGAGCTCAGGGGGCGCGGAGTGACGAGCAGTACTTC | CATSRAQGARSDEQYF
. | . | TRBJ1-1 | TRBV4-3 | TGCGCCAGCAGCCAAGAGTTAGGCAGGACTGAAGCTTTCTTT | CASSQELGRTEAFF
. | . | TRBJ1-2 | TRBV18 | TGTGCCAGCTCACCACAGCGGGCGGGAAACTACACCTTC | CASSPQRAGNYTF
. | TRBD2 | TRBJ2-3 | TRBV4-3 | TGCGCCAGCAGCCATGGGGCGGGGGGCACAGATACGCAGTATTTT | CASSHGAGGTDTQYF
. | . | TRBJ2-5 | TRBV7-9 | TGTGCCAGCATGGGGACTTCGGGGTTGGAGACCCAGTACTTC | CASMGTSGLETQYF
. | . | TRBJ1-2 | TRBV4-3 | TGCGCCAGCAGCCAAGAGGGGGGCTATGGCTACACCTTC | CASSQEGGYGYTF
. | TRBD2 | TRBJ2-1 | TRBV2 | TGTGCCAGCAGTGATTGGGGACTAGCGGGATACAATGAGCAGTTCTTC | CASSDWGLAGYNEQFF
. | TRBD1 | TRBJ1-4 | TRBV4-2 | TGTGCCAGCAGCCACCGACAGGGTGGAGATGAAAAACTGTTTTTT | CASSHRQGGDEKLFF
medium-sized | TRBD2 | TRBJ2-7 | TRBV2 | TGTGCCAGCAGTGAAGCGGGGGGGGTAGGGGCCTACGAGCAGTACTTC | CASSEAGGVGAYEQYF
. | . | TRBJ1-1 | TRBV7-9 | TGTGCCAGCAGCTTCGCAGAGAACACTGAAGCTTTCTTT | CASSFAENTEAFF
. | . | TRBJ2-5 | TRBV7-2 | TGTGCCAGCAGCTTAGCTGCCACCCGGGAGACCCAGTACTTC | CASSLAATRETQYF
. | . | TRBJ2-7 | TRBV7-6 | TGTGCCAGCAGCCCAGGACAGATCCCCTACGAGCAGTACTTC | CASSPGQIPYEQYF
. | TRBD1 | TRBJ2-7 | TRBV27 | TGTGCCAGCAGCCCGGGGACAGGGAGCCACGAGCAGTACTTC | CASSPGTGSHEQYF
. | TRBD2 | TRBJ2-3 | TRBV25-1 | TGTGCCAGCAGGGAAGCGGGATCCGCAGATACGCAGTATTTT | CASREAGSADTQYF
. | TRBD2 | TRBJ2-1 | TRBV6-4 | TGTGCCAGCAGTGATTGGGCTTCCGGACTAGCTCAGGGCAATGAGCAGTTCTTC | CASSDWASGLAQGNEQFF
. | TRBD2 | TRBJ2-7 | TRBV25-1 | TGTGCCAGCAGTCGGGGGGCCTACGAGCAGTACTTC | CASSRGAYEQYF
. | . | TRBJ2-5 | TRBV7-2 | TGTGCCAGCAGCTTAGTTAGCGCCCTACAAGAGACCCAGTACTTC | CASSLVSALQETQYF
. | TRBD2 | TRBJ2-1 | TRBV7-2 | TGTGCCACAGCCTCCTCCGGGGGGGAGCAGTTCTTC | CATASSGGEQFF
once | TRBD2 | TRBJ2-3 | TRBV30 | TGTGCCTGGATGAGGTTGGCGGGAGGCTCAGATACGCAGTATTTT | CAWMRLAGGSDTQYF
few | TRBD2 | TRBJ2-5 | TRBV9 | TGTGCCAGCAGCGTAGGAATAGCGGGAGTGGGGGAAGAGACCCAGTACTTC | CASSVGIAGVGEETQYF
. | TRBD1 | TRBJ1-2 | TRBV29-1 | TGCAGCGTTGGGGGCCGGACAGGGCTCTATGGCTACACCTTC | CSVGGRTGLYGYTF
. | . | TRBJ1-1 | TRBV18 | TGTGCCAGCTCACCCGTCGAGGGAGCGGGGACTGAAGCTTTCTTT | CASSPVEGAGTEAFF
. | TRBD2 | TRBJ2-5 | TRBV5-4 | TGTGCCAGCAGCGCGCGACTAGCGGGAGCCCAAGAGACCCAGTACTTC | CASSARLAGAQETQYF
. | TRBD1 | TRBJ2-1 | TRBV28 | TGTGCCAGCAACCTCGGACAGGTGATAGGTGAGCAGTTCTTC | CASNLGQVIGEQFF
. | . | TRBJ1-1 | TRBV11-2 | TGTGCCAGCAGCTTGATTCGGGGGGCGTTTGAAGCTTTCTTT | CASSLIRGAFEAFF
. | . | TRBJ2-1 | TRBV7-9 | TGTGCCAGCAGCCCCAGGGCGGGAAGGTCCTACAATGAGCAGTTCTTC | CASSPRAGRSYNEQFF
. | TRBD1 | TRBJ1-1 | TRBV9 | TGTGCCAGCACCCCCCCGACAGGGATGACTGAAGCTTTCTTT | CASTPPTGMTEAFF
. | . | TRBJ2-3 | TRBV5-4 | TGTGCCAGCAGCTTGGGGGCGGGCCTTGGGACAGATACGCAGTATTTT | CASSLGAGLGTDTQYF